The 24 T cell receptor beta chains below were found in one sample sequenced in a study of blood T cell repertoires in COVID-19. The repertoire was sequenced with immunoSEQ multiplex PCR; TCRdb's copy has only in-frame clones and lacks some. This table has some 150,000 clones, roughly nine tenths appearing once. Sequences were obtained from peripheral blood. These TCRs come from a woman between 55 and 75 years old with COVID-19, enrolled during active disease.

The CDR3 here is CASSSPAGVYGYTF. As DNA, the CDR3 is TGTGCCAGTAGTAGCCCGGCCGGAGTCTATGGCTACACCTTC. This chain connects TRBV19 to TRBJ1-2; no definite D call. V was pared by 4 bases and J by 4 bases, with 13 bases between. Germline CDR1 and CDR2: LNHDA and SQIVND (reference sequence). The CDR3 extends over 14 amino acids.

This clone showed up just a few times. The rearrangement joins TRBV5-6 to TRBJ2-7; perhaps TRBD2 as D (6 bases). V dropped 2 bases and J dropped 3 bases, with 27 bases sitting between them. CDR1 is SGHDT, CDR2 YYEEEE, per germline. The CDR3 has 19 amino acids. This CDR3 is CASSFPRGVNTWGIYEQYF. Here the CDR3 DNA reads TGTGCCAGCAGCTTCCCCCGCGGGGTCAACACCTGGGGGATCTACGAGCAGTACTTC.

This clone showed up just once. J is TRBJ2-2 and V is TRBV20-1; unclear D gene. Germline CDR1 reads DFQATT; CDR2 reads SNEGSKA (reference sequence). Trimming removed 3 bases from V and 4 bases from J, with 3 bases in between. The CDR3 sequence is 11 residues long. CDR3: CSASRTGELFF. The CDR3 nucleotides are TGCAGTGCTAGCCGCACCGGGGAGCTGTTTTTT.

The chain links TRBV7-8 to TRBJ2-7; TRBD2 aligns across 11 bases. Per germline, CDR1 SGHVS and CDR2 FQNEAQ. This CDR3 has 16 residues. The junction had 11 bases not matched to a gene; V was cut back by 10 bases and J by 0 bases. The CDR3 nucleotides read TGTGCCACCCAGACTAGCGGGATTTCCCGCTCCTACGAGCAGTACTTC. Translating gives CATQTSGISRSYEQYF.

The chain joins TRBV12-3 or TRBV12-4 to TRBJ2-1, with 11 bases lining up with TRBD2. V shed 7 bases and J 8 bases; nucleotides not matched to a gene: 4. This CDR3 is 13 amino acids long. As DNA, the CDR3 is TGTGCCAGCAAGACTAGCGGGAAGGATGAGCAGTTCTTC. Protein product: CASKTSGKDEQFF.

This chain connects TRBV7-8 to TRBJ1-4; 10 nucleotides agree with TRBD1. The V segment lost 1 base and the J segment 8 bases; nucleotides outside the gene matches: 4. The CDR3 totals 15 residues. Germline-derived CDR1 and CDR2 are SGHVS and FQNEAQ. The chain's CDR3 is CASSLGTGGGEKLFF. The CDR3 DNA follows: TGTGCCAGCAGCTTAGGGACAGGGGGAGGGGAAAAACTGTTTTTT.

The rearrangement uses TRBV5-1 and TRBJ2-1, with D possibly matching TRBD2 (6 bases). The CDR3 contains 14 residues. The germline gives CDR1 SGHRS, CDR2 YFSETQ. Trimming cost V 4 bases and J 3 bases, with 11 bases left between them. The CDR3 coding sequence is TGCGCCAGCAGCCCCCGGGAGCGCTACAATGAGCAGTTCTTC. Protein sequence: CASSPRERYNEQFF.

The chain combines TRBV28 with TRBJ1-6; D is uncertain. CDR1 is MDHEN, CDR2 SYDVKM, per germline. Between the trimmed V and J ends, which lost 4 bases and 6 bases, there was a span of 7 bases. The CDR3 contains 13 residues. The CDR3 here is CASSSPINSPLHF. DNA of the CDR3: TGTGCCAGCAGTTCCCCTATTAATTCACCCCTCCACTTT.

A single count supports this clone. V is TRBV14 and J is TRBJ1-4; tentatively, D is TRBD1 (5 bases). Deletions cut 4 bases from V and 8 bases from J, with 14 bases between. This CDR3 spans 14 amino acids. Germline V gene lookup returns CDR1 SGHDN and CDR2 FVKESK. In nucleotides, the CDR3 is TGTGCCAGCAGCCTGGGGGGGGGATGCGAAAAACTGTTTTTT. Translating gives CASSLGGGCEKLFF.

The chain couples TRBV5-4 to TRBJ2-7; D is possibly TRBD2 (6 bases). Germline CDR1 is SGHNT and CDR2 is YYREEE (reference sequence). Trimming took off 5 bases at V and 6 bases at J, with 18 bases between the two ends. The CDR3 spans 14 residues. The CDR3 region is CASSTRRERPEQYF. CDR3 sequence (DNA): TGTGCCAGCAGTACTAGGAGGGAGCGTCCCGAGCAGTACTTC.

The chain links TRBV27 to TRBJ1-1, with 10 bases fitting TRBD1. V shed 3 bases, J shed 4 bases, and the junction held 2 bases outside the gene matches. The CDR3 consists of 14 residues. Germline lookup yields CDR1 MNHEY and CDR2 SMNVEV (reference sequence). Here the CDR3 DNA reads TGTGCCAGCAGTTTGACAGGGGGCCTCACTGAAGCTTTCTTT. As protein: CASSLTGGLTEAFF.

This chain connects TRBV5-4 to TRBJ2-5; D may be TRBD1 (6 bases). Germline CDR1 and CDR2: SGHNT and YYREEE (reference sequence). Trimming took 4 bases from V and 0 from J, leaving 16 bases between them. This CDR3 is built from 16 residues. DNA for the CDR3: TGTGCCAGCAGCACCCGAGGCGACAGGAACCAAGAGACCCAGTACTTC. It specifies CASSTRGDRNQETQYF.

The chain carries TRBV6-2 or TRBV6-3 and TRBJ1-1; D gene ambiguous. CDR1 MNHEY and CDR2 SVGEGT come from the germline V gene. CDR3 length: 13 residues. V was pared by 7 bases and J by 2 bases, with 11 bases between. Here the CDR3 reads CASNPFQNTEAFF. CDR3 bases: TGTGCCAGCAACCCGTTCCAAAACACTGAAGCTTTCTTT.

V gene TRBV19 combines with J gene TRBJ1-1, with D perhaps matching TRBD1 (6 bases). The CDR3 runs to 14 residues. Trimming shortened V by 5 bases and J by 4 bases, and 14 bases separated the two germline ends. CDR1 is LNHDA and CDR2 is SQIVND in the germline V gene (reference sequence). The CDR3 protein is CASSPRGRTTEAFF. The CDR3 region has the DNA TGTGCCAGTAGTCCGCGGGGGCGTACCACTGAAGCTTTCTTT.

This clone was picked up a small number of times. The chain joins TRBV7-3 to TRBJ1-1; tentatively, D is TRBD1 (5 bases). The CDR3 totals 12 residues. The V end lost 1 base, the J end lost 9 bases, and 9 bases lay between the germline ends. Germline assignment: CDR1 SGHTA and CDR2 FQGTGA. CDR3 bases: TGTGCCAGCAGCTTAAGCGGGGGGAAAGCTTTCTTT. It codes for CASSLSGGKAFF.

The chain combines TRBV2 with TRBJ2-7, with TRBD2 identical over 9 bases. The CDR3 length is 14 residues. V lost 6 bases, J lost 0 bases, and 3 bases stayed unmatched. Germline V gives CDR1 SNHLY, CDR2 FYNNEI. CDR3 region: CASRRSGSSYEQYF. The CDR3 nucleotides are TGTGCCAGCAGGCGTAGCGGGAGCTCCTACGAGCAGTACTTC.

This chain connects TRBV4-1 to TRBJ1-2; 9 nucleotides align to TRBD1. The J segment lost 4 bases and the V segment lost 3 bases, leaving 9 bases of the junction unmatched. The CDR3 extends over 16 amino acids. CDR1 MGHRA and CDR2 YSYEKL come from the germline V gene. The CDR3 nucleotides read TGCGCCAGCAGCCAGCCCCCGGGACAGGGTGGCTATGGCTACACCTTC. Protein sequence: CASSQPPGQGGYGYTF.

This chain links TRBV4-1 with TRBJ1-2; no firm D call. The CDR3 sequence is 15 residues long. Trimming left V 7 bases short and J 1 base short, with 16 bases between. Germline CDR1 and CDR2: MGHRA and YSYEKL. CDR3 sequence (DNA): TGCGCCAGCAAGACTCACATCGAGGTTAACTATGGCTACACCTTC. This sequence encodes CASKTHIEVNYGYTF.

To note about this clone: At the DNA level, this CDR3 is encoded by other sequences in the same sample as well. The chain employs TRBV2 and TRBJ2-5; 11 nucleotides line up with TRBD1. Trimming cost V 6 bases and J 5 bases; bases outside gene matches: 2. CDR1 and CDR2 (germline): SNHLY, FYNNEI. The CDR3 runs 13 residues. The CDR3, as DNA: TGTGCCAGCAGGCGGGACAGGGGGGAGACCCAGTACTTC. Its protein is CASRRDRGETQYF.

The CDR3 bases are TGTGCCAGCAGCCAAGGCGGGTATGTGGACGAGCAGTACTTC. Protein: CASSQGGYVDEQYF. The genes are TRBV3-1 (or the pseudogene TRBV3-2) and TRBJ2-7, with a tentative D call TRBD2 (5 bases). Trimming shortened V by 1 base and J by 5 bases, and 12 bases separated the two germline ends. CDR1 is LGHDT, CDR2 YNNKEL, per germline (reference sequence). The CDR3 consists of 14 residues.

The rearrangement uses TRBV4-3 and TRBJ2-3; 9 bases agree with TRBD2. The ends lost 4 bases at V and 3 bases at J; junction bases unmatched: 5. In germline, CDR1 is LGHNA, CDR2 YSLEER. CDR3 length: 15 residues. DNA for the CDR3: TGCGCCAGCAGCCCAACTAGCGGGCCAACAGATACGCAGTATTTT. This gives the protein CASSPTSGPTDTQYF.

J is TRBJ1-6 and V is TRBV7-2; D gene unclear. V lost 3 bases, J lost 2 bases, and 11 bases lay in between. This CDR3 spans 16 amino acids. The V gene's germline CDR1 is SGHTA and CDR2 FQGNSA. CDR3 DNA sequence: TGTGCCAGCAGCTTGGCGAGGGTAACCTATAATTCACCCCTCCACTTT. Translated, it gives CASSLARVTYNSPLHF.

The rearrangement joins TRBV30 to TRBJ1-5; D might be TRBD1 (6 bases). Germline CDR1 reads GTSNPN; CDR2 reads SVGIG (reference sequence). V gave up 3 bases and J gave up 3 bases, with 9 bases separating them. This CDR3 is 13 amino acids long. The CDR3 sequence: CAWRDSFNQPQHF. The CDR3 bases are TGTGCCTGGAGGGACAGCTTCAATCAGCCCCAGCATTTT.

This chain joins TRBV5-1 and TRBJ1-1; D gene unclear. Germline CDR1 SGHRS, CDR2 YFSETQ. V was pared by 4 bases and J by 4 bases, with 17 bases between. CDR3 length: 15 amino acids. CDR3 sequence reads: CASSLDPVASTEAFF. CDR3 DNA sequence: TGCGCCAGCAGCCTGGACCCGGTAGCGAGCACTGAAGCTTTCTTT. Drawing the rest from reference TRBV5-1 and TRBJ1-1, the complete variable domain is KAGVTQTPRYLIKTRGQQVTLSCSPISGHRSVSWYQQTPGQGLQFLFEYFSETQRNKGNFPGRFSGRQFSNSRSEMNVSTLELGDSALYLCASSLDPVASTEAFFGQGTRLTVV.